The clone carrying this T cell receptor (beta chain) was detected only a few times. What it binds is not known. The data were obtained in a study of T-cell memory formation after mild COVID-19. This CDR3 region has 13 residues. Looked up from germline, CDR1 is DFQATT and CDR2 is SNEGSKA (reference sequence). V shed 6 bases and J shed 3 bases, with 15 bases lying between them. Study outcomes and limitations: Later expanders leaned toward CD4+, whereas clones contracting from day 15 to 85 were balanced CD4/CD8.

TCRdb analysed the 5' RACE reads with MiXCR anew, one entry per CDR3 protein. Among roughly 340,000 distinct CDR3 sequences listed, more than 15% were seen once. Sequenced material: PBMCs or a T cell subset sorted from them (not recorded which). The receptor's source is a man younger than 35 who had mild COVID-19 (a few samples of this study predate the infection). Cell type and time point are not known. The chain has TRBV20-1 and TRBJ2-7; D possibly uses TRBD1 or TRBD2 (5 bases each). The CDR3 spells CSATRGDLYEQYF. CDR3 DNA sequence: TGCAGTGCAACGAGGGGCGATCTCTACGAGCAGTACTTC.